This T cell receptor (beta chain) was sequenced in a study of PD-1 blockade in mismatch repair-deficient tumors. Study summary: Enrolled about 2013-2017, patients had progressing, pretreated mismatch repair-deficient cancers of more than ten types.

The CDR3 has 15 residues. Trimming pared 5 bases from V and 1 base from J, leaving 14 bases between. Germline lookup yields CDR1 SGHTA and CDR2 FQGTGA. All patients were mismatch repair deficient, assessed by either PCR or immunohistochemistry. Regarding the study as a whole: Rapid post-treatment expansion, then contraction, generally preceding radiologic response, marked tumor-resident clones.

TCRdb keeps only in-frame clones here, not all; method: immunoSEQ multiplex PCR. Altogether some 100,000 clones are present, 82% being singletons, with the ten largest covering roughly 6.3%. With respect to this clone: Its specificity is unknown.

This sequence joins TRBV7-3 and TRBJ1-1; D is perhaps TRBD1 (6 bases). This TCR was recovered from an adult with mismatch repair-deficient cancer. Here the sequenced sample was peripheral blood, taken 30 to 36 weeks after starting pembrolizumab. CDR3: CASSPGAGANTEAFF. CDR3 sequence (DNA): TGTGCCAGCAGCCCCGGGGCGGGGGCGAACACTGAAGCTTTCTTT.